The 6 T cell receptor beta chains listed next were all sequenced from one sample in a study of T-cell reconstitution after alpha-beta-depleted transplantation in children (dated by TCRdb to 2015 to 2016). Library construction relied on PCR. The sequencing machine was an Illumina HiSeq 2500. TCR libraries were prepared with molecular barcoding, using unique molecular identifiers to normalize TCRbeta repertoire quantification. The raw public data were reprocessed by TCRdb itself: fastp quality trimming at Q25, MiXCR clonotype calling, in-frame beta chains only. For every CDR3 protein sequence, its rows merge into one entry that carries the most common genes and DNA. The sample table contains some 490,000 distinct CDR3 sequences; only one count was recorded for under 15% of them. The top ten clonotypes cover around 5.8% of the sample. Sequenced here: PBMCs from the stem cell graft donor, sampled from the stem cell graft. Every receptor here comes from a human donor who donated a stem cell graft to a child with combined immunodeficiency.

This clonotype was picked up a small number of times. This rearrangement joins TRBV7-9 to TRBJ2-7; D is uncertain. Trimming removed 5 bases at V and 4 bases at J, with 9 bases between. Germline V gene lookup returns CDR1 SEHNR and CDR2 FQNEAQ (reference sequence). This CDR3 comprises 12 residues. CDR3: CASSVVDYEQYF. CDR3 bases: TGTGCCAGCAGCGTCGTTGATTACGAGCAGTACTTC.

This clonotype was observed a handful of times. Because the CDR3's place on the DNA is in doubt, the DNA is left out and the CDR3 is given as listed by TCRdb. The genes are TRBV23-1 and TRBJ1-4. TRBV23-1 is assigned to the ORF class and has an uncertain function. The CDR3 sequence runs 16 residues, both termini included. Here the CDR3 reads CASSPKPRTHEKLFFF.

In its sample, this clonotype was seen a few times. The V call is TRBV5-5, the J call TRBJ1-1; tentative D call: TRBD1 (6 bases). This CDR3 contains 15 residues. Germline values: CDR1 SGHKS, CDR2 YYEKEE (reference sequence). V gave up 5 bases and J gave up 4 bases, with 18 bases separating them. The CDR3 here is CASSRISGAATEAFF. The CDR3 nucleotides are TGTGCCAGCAGTCGGATTTCAGGGGCGGCCACTGAAGCTTTCTTT.

The V gene is TRBV5-1, the J gene TRBJ2-5; D is undetermined. Trimming took 0 bases from V and 5 from J, leaving 11 bases between them. This CDR3 has 14 amino acids. CDR1 is SGHRS and CDR2 is YFSETQ in the germline V gene. The CDR3 protein is CASSLVGFQETQYF. DNA for the CDR3: TGCGCCAGCAGCTTGGTGGGGTTCCAGGAGACCCAGTACTTC. Complete variable domain (other parts from reference TRBV5-1 and TRBJ2-5): KAGVTQTPRYLIKTRGQQVTLSCSPISGHRSVSWYQQTPGQGLQFLFEYFSETQRNKGNFPGRFSGRQFSNSRSEMNVSTLELGDSALYLCASSLVGFQETQYFGPGTRLLVL.

The chain has TRBV12-3 or TRBV12-4 and TRBJ2-1; D might be TRBD1 or TRBD2, each matching 7 bases. This CDR3 spans 16 amino acids. Deletions cut 6 bases from V and 4 bases from J, with 19 bases between. CDR3 residues: CASSPQGGGPYNEQFF. DNA of the CDR3: TGTGCCAGCAGCCCCCAGGGGGGGGGGCCTTACAATGAGCAGTTCTTC.

This clonotype has only a few counts. The chain links TRBV7-9 to TRBJ2-5; 7 bases match TRBD2. This CDR3 comprises 11 residues. The germline V gene has CDR1 SEHNR and CDR2 FQNEAQ (reference sequence). With V trimmed by 10 bases and J by 2 bases, 1 base remained unmatched. The CDR3 DNA is TGTGCCATCGGGAGGCAAGAGACCCAGTACTTC. It is translated as CAIGRQETQYF.